Shown below are 8 T cell receptor beta chains from a single sample sequenced in a study of blood T cell repertoires in COVID-19. Generated by immunoSEQ multiplex PCR, the TCRdb table keeps only in-frame clones and is missing some. In the table there are roughly 450,000 clones, 80% to 95% of which are singletons. The source material was PBMCs or T cells enriched from blood (not recorded which). The source of these receptors is a man in his late teens or twenties who had recovered from COVID-19.

The V gene is TRBV12-3 or TRBV12-4, the J gene TRBJ1-4, with D tentatively TRBD1 (6 bases). The CDR3 is made up of 13 amino acids. The V end lost 5 bases, the J end lost 7 bases, and 11 bases lay between the germline ends. For the CDR3, the DNA is TGTGCCAGCAGTCGCAGGGGTGGTGAAAAACTGTTTTTT. It specifies CASSRRGGEKLFF.

The gene calls are TRBV4-1 and TRBJ1-2, with D tentatively TRBD1 (6 bases). This CDR3 has 15 residues. The ends were cut back, 0 bases at V and 4 bases at J, with 12 bases in the middle. Germline lookup yields CDR1 MGHRA and CDR2 YSYEKL. CDR3 sequence (DNA): TGCGCCAGCAGCCAAGAAGACGGACAGTTCTATGGCTACACCTTC. Translating gives CASSQEDGQFYGYTF.

This clone was detected only a few times. CDR3 residues: CSASFGLDSGNTIYF. CDR3 DNA: TGCAGTGCTAGTTTTGGGCTGGACTCTGGAAACACCATATATTTT. The chain recombines TRBV20-1 with TRBJ1-3; D is ambiguous. Per germline, CDR1 DFQATT and CDR2 SNEGSKA (reference sequence). V was cut by 3 bases and J by 0 bases, with 12 bases left in between. The CDR3 spans 15 residues.

Only a few counts were recorded for this clone. This rearrangement joins TRBV30 to TRBJ1-5, with 7 nucleotides matching TRBD1. Trimming at V came to 0 bases and at J to 4 bases, leaving 6 bases not matched to a gene. CDR3 size: 15 residues. CDR1 is GTSNPN and CDR2 is SVGIG in the germline V gene (reference sequence). The CDR3 nucleotides read TGTGCCTGGAGTGTTAGGGGACAGCAGAATCAGCCCCAGCATTTT. Translated, it gives CAWSVRGQQNQPQHF.

The chain couples TRBV28 to TRBJ2-2, with unresolved D. The CDR3 runs to 15 residues. CDR1 and CDR2 (germline): MDHEN, SYDVKM. Trimming left V 6 bases short and J 0 bases short, with 11 bases between. This chain's CDR3 is CASRGGGANTGELFF. CDR3 DNA sequence: TGTGCCAGCAGAGGTGGCGGTGCGAACACCGGGGAGCTGTTTTTT.

V is TRBV7-3 and J is TRBJ2-3; 12 nucleotides agree with TRBD1. Losses at the gene ends were 2 bases for V and 5 bases for J; bases not matched to a gene: 5. This CDR3 is 16 amino acids long. CDR1 and CDR2 from the germline V gene are SGHTA and FQGTGA. CDR3: CASSLHGTGGKDTQYF. In DNA, the CDR3 is TGTGCCAGCAGCTTACATGGGACAGGGGGCAAAGATACGCAGTATTTT.

The chain joins TRBV30 to TRBJ2-3; 9 nucleotides match TRBD2. The CDR3 has 15 amino acids. The V gene's germline CDR1 is GTSNPN and CDR2 SVGIG (reference sequence). The trim removed 4 bases at V and 2 bases at J, leaving 7 bases unmatched. The CDR3 loop reads CAWTLSGSFTDTQYF. The CDR3 bases are TGTGCCTGGACGCTTAGCGGGAGCTTCACAGATACGCAGTATTTT.

This clone appeared once. The chain has TRBV2 and TRBJ1-1, with no clear D. Trimming stripped 6 bases from V and 0 bases from J, with 8 bases between. The germline V gene has CDR1 SNHLY and CDR2 FYNNEI. The CDR3 sequence is 13 residues long. CDR3 bases: TGTGCCAGCAGACAGCTATTGAACACTGAAGCTTTCTTT. Translated: CASRQLLNTEAFF.